This TCR beta chain was sequenced during a study of sequential checkpoint blockade in melanoma. V was cut by 2 bases and J by 7 bases, with 12 bases left in between. The CDR3 has 14 amino acids. The V gene's germline CDR1 is MNHEY and CDR2 SMNVEV (reference sequence). Method: immunoSEQ multiplex PCR; TCRdb's copy keeps in-frame clones and lacks some. The sample gives about 21,000 clones, roughly four fifths of which show up once; about 51% is in the top ten. Specified treatment: randomized to nivolumab then ipilimumab (arm A) or the reverse (arm B). Patients had received no earlier DNA-damaging chemotherapy.

This receptor was identified in a human donor with melanoma. V usage is TRBV27 and J usage is TRBJ2-1, with D possibly TRBD1 on 6 matching bases. This sample comprised CD8+ T cells sorted from blood (inferred from file names), obtained from a patient given nivolumab and ipilimumab in sequence. CDR3 coding DNA: TGTGCCAGCAGTTTAAACAGGGTAGGGAATGAGCAGTTCTTC. Translation gives CASSLNRVGNEQFF.